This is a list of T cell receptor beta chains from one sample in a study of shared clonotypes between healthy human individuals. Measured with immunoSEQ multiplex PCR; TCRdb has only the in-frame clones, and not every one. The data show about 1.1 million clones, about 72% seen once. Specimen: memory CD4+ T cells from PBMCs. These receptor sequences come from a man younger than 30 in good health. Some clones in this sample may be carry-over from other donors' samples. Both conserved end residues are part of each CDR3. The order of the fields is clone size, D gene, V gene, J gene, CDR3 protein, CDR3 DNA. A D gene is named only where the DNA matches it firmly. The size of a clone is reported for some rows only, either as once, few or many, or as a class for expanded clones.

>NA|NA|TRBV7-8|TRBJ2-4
CASSLGPQNIQYF
TGTGCCAGCAGCTTAGGCCCACAAAACATTCAGTACTTC
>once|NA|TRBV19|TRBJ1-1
CARRGRPIRNTEAFF
TGTGCCCGGCGGGGCCGGCCCATTAGGAACACTGAAGCTTTCTTT
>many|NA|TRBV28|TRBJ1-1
CASSFGGGTEAFF
TGTGCCAGCAGTTTTGGGGGAGGGACTGAAGCTTTCTTT
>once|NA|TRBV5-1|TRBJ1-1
CASSIRQENTEAFF
TGCGCCAGCAGCATCAGACAGGAGAACACTGAAGCTTTCTTT
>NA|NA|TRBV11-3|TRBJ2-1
CASSSSGNEQFF
TGTGCCAGCAGCTCCTCCGGGAATGAGCAGTTCTTC
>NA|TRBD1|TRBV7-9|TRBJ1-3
CASSSTGSGNTIYF
TGTGCCAGCAGCTCGACAGGGTCTGGAAACACCATATATTTT
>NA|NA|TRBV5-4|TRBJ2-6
CASSLESSGANVLTF
TGTGCCAGCAGCTTGGAGAGCTCTGGGGCCAACGTCCTGACTTTC
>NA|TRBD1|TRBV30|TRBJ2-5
CAWSDLNRGQETQYF
TGTGCCTGGAGTGACCTTAACAGGGGCCAAGAGACCCAGTACTTC
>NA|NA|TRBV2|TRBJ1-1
CASSVGKETEAFF
TGTGCCAGCAGTGTGGGGAAGGAGACTGAAGCTTTCTTT
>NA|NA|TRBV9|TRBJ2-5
CASSVASGRETQYF
TGTGCCAGCAGCGTAGCGTCAGGGAGGGAGACCCAGTACTTC
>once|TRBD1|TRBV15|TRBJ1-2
CATSRPGQLYGYTF
TGTGCCACCAGCAGGCCGGGACAGCTTTATGGCTACACCTTC
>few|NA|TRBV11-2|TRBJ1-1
CASSPIWSEAFF
TGTGCCAGCAGCCCCATTTGGTCTGAAGCTTTCTTT
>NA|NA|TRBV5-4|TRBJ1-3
CASSTGTSRSGNTIYF
TGTGCCAGCAGCACTGGGACCTCCCGTTCTGGAAACACCATATATTTT
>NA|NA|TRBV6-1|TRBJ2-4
CASSEWGGQAKNIQYF
TGTGCCAGCAGTGAATGGGGCGGGCAAGCCAAAAACATTCAGTACTTC
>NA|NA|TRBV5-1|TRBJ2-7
CASSFGLGGFSYEQYF
TGCGCCAGCAGCTTCGGACTAGGGGGTTTCTCCTACGAGCAGTACTTC
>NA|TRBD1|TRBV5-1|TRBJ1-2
CASSPYRTGDNYGYTF
TGCGCCAGCAGCCCGTACAGGACAGGGGATAACTATGGCTACACCTTC
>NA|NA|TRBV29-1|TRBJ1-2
CSAPTGIDWKGYTF
TGCAGCGCCCCTACAGGGATAGATTGGAAGGGCTACACCTTC
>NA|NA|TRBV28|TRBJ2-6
CASSSPAYSGANVLTF
TGTGCCAGCAGTTCGCCAGCCTACTCTGGGGCCAACGTCCTGACTTTC
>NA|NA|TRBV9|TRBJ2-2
CASNRNSGELFF
TGTGCCAGCAACAGGAATTCCGGGGAGCTGTTTTTT
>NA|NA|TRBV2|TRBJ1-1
CASSVVNTEAFF
TGTGCCAGCAGTGTGGTTAACACTGAAGCTTTCTTT
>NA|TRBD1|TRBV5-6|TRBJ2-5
CASSQGAPETQYF
TGTGCCAGCAGCCAGGGGGCCCCAGAGACCCAGTACTTC
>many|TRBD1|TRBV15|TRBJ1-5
CATSRGDRGDNQPQHF
TGTGCCACCAGCAGAGGCGACAGGGGAGACAATCAGCCCCAGCATTTT
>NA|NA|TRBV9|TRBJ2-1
CASSFTLGTHNEQFF
TGTGCCAGCAGCTTTACCCTCGGGACACACAATGAGCAGTTCTTC
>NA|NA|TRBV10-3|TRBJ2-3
CAVTGTLPADTQYF
TGTGCCGTGACCGGGACATTACCTGCAGATACGCAGTATTTT
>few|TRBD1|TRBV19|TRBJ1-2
CASRLQQGNYGYTF
TGTGCCAGTAGGCTTCAACAGGGGAACTATGGCTACACCTTC
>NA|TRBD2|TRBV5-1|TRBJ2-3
CASSKGTSGSTDTQYF
TGCGCCAGCAGCAAGGGGACTAGCGGTAGCACAGATACGCAGTATTTT
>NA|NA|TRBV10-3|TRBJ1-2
CAIGWSERGYTF
TGTGCCATCGGGTGGTCGGAACGAGGCTACACCTTC
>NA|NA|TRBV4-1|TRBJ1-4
CASSPRDGNEKLFF
TGCGCCAGCAGCCCCCGGGACGGTAATGAAAAACTGTTTTTT
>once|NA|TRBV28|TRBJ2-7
CASSTLQARGPYEQYF
TGTGCCAGCAGTACTCTGCAGGCGAGAGGCCCCTACGAGCAGTACTTC
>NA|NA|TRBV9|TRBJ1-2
CASSVRPAPNYGYTF
TGTGCCAGCAGCGTAAGGCCAGCCCCTAACTATGGCTACACCTTC
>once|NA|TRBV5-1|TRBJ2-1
CASSIPTTQGNEQFF
TGCGCCAGCAGCATCCCTACGACTCAGGGGAATGAGCAGTTCTTC
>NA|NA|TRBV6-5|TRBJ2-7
CASRPYVRGEQYF
TGTGCCAGCAGGCCTTACGTCAGGGGCGAGCAGTACTTC
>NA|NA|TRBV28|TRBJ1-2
CASSLSGGFDYGYTF
TGTGCCAGCAGTTTATCGGGGGGGTTTGACTATGGCTACACCTTC
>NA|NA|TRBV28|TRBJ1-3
CAATGSGNTIYF
TGTGCCGCTACAGGGTCCGGAAACACCATATATTTT
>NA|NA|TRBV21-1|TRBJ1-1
CASSQQGADNTEAFF
TGTGCCAGCAGTCAACAGGGGGCGGACAACACTGAAGCTTTCTTT
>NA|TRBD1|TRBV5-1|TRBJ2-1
CASSGQVAYNEQFF
TGCGCCAGCAGCGGACAGGTAGCCTACAATGAGCAGTTCTTC
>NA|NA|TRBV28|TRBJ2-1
CASTLPWSNEQFF
TGTGCCAGCACCCTACCCTGGAGCAATGAGCAGTTCTTC
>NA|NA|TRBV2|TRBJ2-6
CASRSGRSSGANVLTF
TGTGCCAGCAGGAGCGGACGGAGCTCTGGGGCCAACGTCCTGACTTTC
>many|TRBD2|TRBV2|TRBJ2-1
CASKERGTYNEQFF
TGTGCCAGCAAAGAGCGGGGGACCTACAATGAGCAGTTCTTC
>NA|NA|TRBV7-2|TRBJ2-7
CASRERGGTGSYEQYF
TGTGCCAGCAGAGAGAGGGGCGGGACCGGATCCTACGAGCAGTACTTC
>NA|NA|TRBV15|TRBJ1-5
CATSRDYSQFSNQPQHF
TGTGCCACCAGCAGAGATTATTCGCAGTTTAGCAATCAGCCCCAGCATTTT
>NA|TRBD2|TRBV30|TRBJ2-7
CAWTRGGSGAYEQYF
TGTGCCTGGACTCGAGGGGGTAGCGGGGCCTACGAGCAGTACTTC
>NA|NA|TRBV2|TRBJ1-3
CASSYHAASGNTIYF
TGTGCCAGCAGCTACCACGCCGCCTCTGGAAACACCATATATTTT
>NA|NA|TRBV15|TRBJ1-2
CATSRERGGGYGYTF
TGTGCCACCAGCAGAGAGAGAGGGGGAGGCTATGGCTACACCTTC
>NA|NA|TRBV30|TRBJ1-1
CAWTGYGTEAFF
TGTGCCTGGACGGGATACGGCACTGAAGCTTTCTTT